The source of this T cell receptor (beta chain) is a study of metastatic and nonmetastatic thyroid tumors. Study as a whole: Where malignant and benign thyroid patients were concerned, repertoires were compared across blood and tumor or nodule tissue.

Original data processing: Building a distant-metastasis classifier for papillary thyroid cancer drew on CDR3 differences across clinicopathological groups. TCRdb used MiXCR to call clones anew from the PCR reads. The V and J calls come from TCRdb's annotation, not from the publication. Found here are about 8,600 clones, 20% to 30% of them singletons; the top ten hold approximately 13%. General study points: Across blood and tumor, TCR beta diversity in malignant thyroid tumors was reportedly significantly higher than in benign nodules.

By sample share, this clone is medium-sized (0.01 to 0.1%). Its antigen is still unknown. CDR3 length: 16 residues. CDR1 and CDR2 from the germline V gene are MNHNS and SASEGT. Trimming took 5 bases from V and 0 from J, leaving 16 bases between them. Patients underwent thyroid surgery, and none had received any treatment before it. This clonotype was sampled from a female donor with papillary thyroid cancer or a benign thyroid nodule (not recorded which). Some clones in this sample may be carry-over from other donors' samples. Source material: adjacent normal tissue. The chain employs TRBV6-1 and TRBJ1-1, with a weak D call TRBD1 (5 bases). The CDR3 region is CASSLPGDLMNTEAFF. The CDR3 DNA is TGTGCCAGCAGTCTACCGGGGGATTTAATGAACACTGAAGCTTTCTTT.